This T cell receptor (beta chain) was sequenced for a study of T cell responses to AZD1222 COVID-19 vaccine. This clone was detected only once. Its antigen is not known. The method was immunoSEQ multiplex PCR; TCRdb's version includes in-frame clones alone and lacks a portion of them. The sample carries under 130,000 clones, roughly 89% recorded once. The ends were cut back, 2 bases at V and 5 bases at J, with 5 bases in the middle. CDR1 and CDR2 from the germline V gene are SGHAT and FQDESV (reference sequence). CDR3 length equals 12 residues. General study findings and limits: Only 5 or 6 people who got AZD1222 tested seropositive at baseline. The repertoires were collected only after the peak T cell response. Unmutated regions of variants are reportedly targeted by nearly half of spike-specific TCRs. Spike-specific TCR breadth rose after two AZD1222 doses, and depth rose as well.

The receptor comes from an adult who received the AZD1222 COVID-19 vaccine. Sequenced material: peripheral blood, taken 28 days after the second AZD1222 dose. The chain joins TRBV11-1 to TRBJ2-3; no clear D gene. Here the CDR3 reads CASSLNGDTQYF. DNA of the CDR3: TGTGCCAGCAGCTTAAACGGAGATACGCAGTATTTT.